Many counts were recorded for the clone carrying this T cell receptor (beta chain). Its antigen is currently unknown. This entry belongs to a study of T cells in Graves' hyperthyroidism and ophthalmopathy. Study summary: Once the initial diagnosis was made, peripheral blood was obtained before any treatment.

TCR beta CDR3 region amplification was performed from RNA transcripts. Researchers ran a first-round RT-PCR on the TCR CDR3 using the HTBI primer set. TCRdb redid the calling of the multiplex PCR reads with MiXCR, one entry per CDR3 protein. The repertoire holds 300,000 to 450,000 distinct CDR3 sequences, with about 18% as singletons. The trim removed 9 bases at V and 4 bases at J, leaving 7 bases unmatched. The CDR3 length is 14 residues. Germline lookup yields CDR1 SNHLY and CDR2 FYNNEI. Ahead of any ophthalmopathy symptoms, the blood sample was obtained at the first diagnosis of hyperthyroidism. The study's findings and limits: By a 13 V-J model, ophthalmopathy was set apart from stable hyperthyroidism. Ophthalmopathy got predicted by the model a median approximately 6 months before its onset.

The TCR was taken from a woman under 40 with Graves' hyperthyroidism that later progressed to Graves' ophthalmopathy. The chain has TRBV2 and TRBJ2-1, with TRBD2 identical over 9 bases. Input material: blood. DNA for the CDR3: TGTGCCAGTCCGGCTAGCGGGACTTACAATGAGCAGTTCTTC. This encodes CASPASGTYNEQFF.